This T cell receptor beta chain was sequenced in a study of blood T cell repertoires in COVID-19. The wider study: COVID-19 samples from acute and convalescent phases originated in the United States, Italy and Spain. From T cells, B-cell-depleted T cells, or PBMCs came the material, which was cDNA or gDNA.

Everyone who took part was about 18 to 90 years old, and they came from about two dozen US areas. Among Cohort 3 donors, those recovered had two negative PCRs, clearance, or symptom resolution. Germline assignment: CDR1 MNHNS and CDR2 SASEGT. The CDR3 runs 17 residues. V was clipped by 2 bases and J by 0 bases, with 14 bases between them. Data came from immunoSEQ multiplex PCR; TCRdb stores just in-frame clones and leaves some out. The table records 450,000 to 500,000 clones, more than 85% of them present only once. The chain has TRBV6-1 and TRBJ1-5, with D perhaps matching TRBD1 (5 bases). Specimen: PBMCs or T cells enriched from blood (not recorded which). This receptor was identified in a woman aged 55 to 70 who had recovered from COVID-19. Here the CDR3 DNA reads TGTGCCAGCAGTGAACGAACAGGTTGGAATAGCAATCAGCCCCAGCATTTT. This codes for CASSERTGWNSNQPQHF.